A single sample is the source of the 22 T cell receptor beta chains below, sequenced in a study of tissue T cells after allogeneic stem cell transplantation. The time point denotes: mouse harvest day 14 after allogeneic transplant. Mouse grafts combined 10^7 T-cell-depleted bone marrow cells with 10^6 splenic CD5+ T cells. Here immunoSEQ multiplex PCR was the method, and the copy in TCRdb shows in-frame clones only, minus some. The sample carries about 3,100 clones, around 45% recorded once. The specimen sequenced was lymph node tissue. The source is a female BALB/c mouse given C57BL/6 T cells with graft-versus-host disease after an allogeneic hematopoietic cell transplant.

Remarks on this clone: Gene names follow the mouse nomenclature. The CDR3 goes on 1 residue after the read ends, and that part is filled in from the germline J gene. The chain couples TRBV12-2 to TRBJ2-1; the match to TRBD2 covers 10 bases. The junction had 4 bases not matched to a gene; V was cut back by 3 bases and J by 3 bases. Germline CDR1 and CDR2: SGHLS and HYDKME. The CDR3 is 15 amino acids. The CDR3 region is CASSGDWGSYAEQFF. CDR3 DNA, as far as it was read: TGTGCCAGCTCTGGGGACTGGGGTTCCTATGCTGAGCAGTTC.

This clone was detected only a few times. The listed genes are named as in mouse. The CDR3 end is not reached by the read, which stops 1 residue before it; the germline J gene fills it in. The rearrangement uses TRBV3 and TRBJ2-4, with 7 positions matching TRBD2. With 4 bases clipped from V and 0 bases from J, the junction kept 7 bases outside the gene matches. Germline-derived CDR1 and CDR2 are SNHLY and FYNGKV (reference sequence). The CDR3 runs 16 residues. The sequenced CDR3 bases are TGTGCCAGCAGCTCGGGGGGGGGTTATAGTCAAAACACCTTGTAC. It encodes CASSSGGGYSQNTLY. The whole CDR3 protein reads CASSSGGGYSQNTLYF.

Only one count was recorded for this clone. The gene names given are mouse names. The read finishes 1 residue shy of the CDR3 end, and the germline J gene is used to complete it. The rearrangement joins TRBV3 to TRBJ2-2; a weak D match, TRBD2 (5 bases). The CDR3 has 14 amino acids. The V and J ends lost 1 base and 4 bases respectively, with 7 bases between them. Looked up from germline, CDR1 is SNHLY and CDR2 is FYNGKV (reference sequence). The CDR3 loop is CASSLVGSTGQLYF. CDR3 DNA, as far as it was read: TGTGCCAGCAGCTTAGTGGGGTCCACCGGGCAGCTCTAC.

Worth noting for this clone: Gene names denote mouse genes. The read falls 1 residue short of the CDR3 end, and the missing part is taken from the germline J gene. The rearrangement uses TRBV5 and TRBJ2-4, with D tentatively TRBD1 (5 bases). Trimming pared 5 bases from V and 0 bases from J, leaving 9 bases between. CDR1 is LGHNA and CDR2 is YNLKQL in the germline V gene (reference sequence). This CDR3 has 14 amino acids. This chain's CDR3 is CASSATASQNTLYF. The CDR3 DNA, read in part, is TGTGCCAGCAGCGCGACAGCTAGTCAAAACACCTTGTAC.

Note on this clone: Gene names and germline refer to mouse. Sequencing ends 1 residue short of the CDR3 end; the germline J gene provides the rest. The chain couples TRBV12-1 to TRBJ1-6; perhaps TRBD1 as D (6 bases). TRBJ1-6 is an ORF, and what it does is uncertain. Trimming removed 4 bases at V and 3 bases at J, with 12 bases between. CDR1 SGHSN and CDR2 HYEKVE come from the germline V gene. The CDR3 has 15 residues. CDR3 residues: CASSPRDIYNSPLYF. The covered CDR3 bases are TGTGCCAGCTCCCCCCGGGACATCTATAATTCGCCCCTCTAC.

As concerns this clone: The gene symbols are mouse symbols. Read data end 1 residue before the CDR3 end; the end is taken from the germline J gene. V is TRBV2 and J is TRBJ2-3; D call uncertain. V was clipped by 0 bases and J by 0 bases, with 7 bases between them. Germline V gene lookup returns CDR1 LGHNA and CDR2 YSYQKL. This CDR3 spans 15 amino acids. This chain's CDR3 is CASSQEASSAETLYF. The sequenced CDR3 bases are TGTGCCAGCAGCCAAGAGGCATCTAGTGCAGAAACGCTGTAT.

This clone is categorized as medium-sized. Gene names denote mouse genes. CDR3 loop: CASSLRLGSSYEQYF. The CDR3 DNA, read in part, is TGTGCCAGCAGCCTACGACTGGGGAGCTCCTATGAACAGTAC. This sequence joins TRBV3 and TRBJ2-7; 8 nucleotides align to TRBD2. The read terminates 1 residue ahead of where the CDR3 ends, so the germline J gene completes it. This CDR3 comprises 15 residues. With 5 bases clipped from V and 0 bases from J, the junction kept 6 bases outside the gene matches. Germline assignment: CDR1 SNHLY and CDR2 FYNGKV (reference sequence).

As regards this clone: Gene labels here are mouse ones. Read coverage stops 1 residue before the CDR3 terminus; the germline J gene supplies the remainder. The chain couples TRBV16 to TRBJ1-1, with D uncertain. Germline CDR1 SGHSA, CDR2 FRNQAP. Trimming pared 0 bases from V and 5 bases from J, leaving 4 bases between. The CDR3 extends over 12 amino acids. CDR3 amino acids: CASSLDRTEVFF. CDR3 DNA, as far as it was read: TGTGCAAGCAGCTTAGATCGGACAGAAGTCTTC.

This clone was detected only once. The listed genes are named as in mouse. The read comes to an end 1 residue before the CDR3 does, leaving the germline J gene to fill in the end. This rearrangement joins TRBV31 to TRBJ2-7, with 9 nucleotides matching TRBD2. V shed 3 bases, J shed 7 bases, and the junction held 7 bases outside the gene matches. The germline CDR1 and CDR2 sequences are GKSSPN and SITVG. This CDR3 spans 13 amino acids. CDR3 DNA (partial): TGTGCCTGGAGGCTGGGGGGGGCGGGGGAACAGTAC. This codes for CAWRLGGAGEQY. The entire CDR3 reads CAWRLGGAGEQYF.

Remarks on this clone: The gene names given are mouse names. The observed sequence ends 1 residue before the CDR3 terminus, with the missing tail filled in from the germline J gene. The gene calls are TRBV15 and TRBJ2-1; D possibly matches TRBD1 or TRBD2 (5 bases each). V lost 6 bases to trimming and J lost 2 bases, with 14 bases between them. The CDR3 is 15 residues long. The germline V gene encodes CDR1 SGHND and CDR2 FRSKSL. Incomplete CDR3 DNA: TGTGCCAGCAGCCCCGGGGCGGGCCACTATGCTGAGCAGTTC. Its protein product is CASSPGAGHYAEQF. In full, the CDR3 reads CASSPGAGHYAEQFF.

A single count supports this clone. Gene names denote mouse genes. The read is 1 residue too short to cover the CDR3 end, so that end is filled in from the germline J gene. This rearrangement joins TRBV12-2 to TRBJ2-5, with no clear D. The CDR3 sequence is 14 residues long. Trimming left V 0 bases short and J 0 bases short, with 6 bases between. Germline V CDR1 and CDR2: SGHLS, HYDKME. The covered CDR3 bases are TGTGCCAGCTCTCTCGGGCAAAACCAAGACACCCAGTAC. It encodes CASSLGQNQDTQY. The full CDR3 protein is CASSLGQNQDTQYF.

With regard to this clone: Mouse names are used for the genes. From the germline J gene comes the end of the CDR3, since the read stops 1 residue before it. The genes are TRBV23 and TRBJ2-3. The CDR3 loop spans 13 amino acids. Germline CDR1 reads KGHTA; CDR2 reads FQNQQP. CDR3 amino acids: CSSSQASAETLYF. Partial CDR3 DNA: TGCTCCAGCAGTCAAGCTAGTGCAGAAACGCTGTAT.

This clone has only a few counts. Gene names and germline refer to mouse. The read comes to an end 1 residue before the CDR3 does, leaving the germline J gene to fill in the end. The chain links TRBV19 to TRBJ2-2; D remains ambiguous. Germline CDR1 reads FNHDT; CDR2 reads SITEND (reference sequence). V gave up 6 bases and J gave up 3 bases, with 9 bases separating them. The CDR3 extends over 13 amino acids. CDR3 sequence: CASTRRDTGQLYF. The part of the CDR3 DNA that was read is TGTGCCAGCACCCGGCGGGACACCGGGCAGCTCTAC.

Points on this clone: Genes and germline come from the mouse. Read data end 1 residue before the CDR3 end; the end is taken from the germline J gene. This chain connects TRBV2 to TRBJ1-4; 11 nucleotides match TRBD1. There are 16 residues in the CDR3. The V gene's germline CDR1 is LGHNA and CDR2 YSYQKL. V was pared by 0 bases and J by 7 bases, with 4 bases of the junction left unmatched. The CDR3 region is CASSQDWDRGGERLFF. The part of the CDR3 DNA that was read is TGTGCCAGCAGCCAAGACTGGGACAGGGGGGGCGAAAGATTATTT.

This clone was observed once. Genes and germline come from the mouse. With the read ending 1 residue before the CDR3 end, the germline J gene is used to fill in that end. This rearrangement joins TRBV5 to TRBJ2-4; TRBD2 is a possible D gene (5 bases). The CDR3 extends over 14 amino acids. From germline, CDR1 is LGHNA and CDR2 YNLKQL (reference sequence). Trimming pared 0 bases from V and 4 bases from J, leaving 8 bases between. The sequenced CDR3 bases are TGTGCCAGCAGCCAAGATCGCTGGGAAAACACCTTGTAC. Amino acid sequence: CASSQDRWENTLY. The CDR3 reads in full as CASSQDRWENTLYF.

Of note for this clone: Mouse names are used for the genes. The read terminates 1 residue ahead of where the CDR3 ends, so the germline J gene completes it. The V gene is TRBV12-1, the J gene TRBJ1-2; 10 bases align to TRBD1. The V gene's germline CDR1 is SGHSN and CDR2 HYEKVE. CDR3 length: 13 amino acids. With V trimmed by 2 bases and J by 5 bases, 1 base remained unmatched. This CDR3 is CASSPGQGSDYTF. Incomplete CDR3 DNA: TGTGCCAGCTCTCCGGGACAGGGGTCCGACTACACC.

With regard to this clone: Genes and germline are mouse. The read ends 1 residue shy of where the CDR3 ends; the end is completed using the germline J gene. The V and J genes are TRBV2 and TRBJ2-5, with 9 bases that match TRBD2. CDR3 length: 15 amino acids. Germline-derived CDR1 and CDR2 are LGHNA and YSYQKL. The trim removed 0 bases at V and 2 bases at J, leaving 0 bases unmatched. The CDR3 protein is CASSQDWGGQDTQYF. The part of the CDR3 DNA that was read is TGTGCCAGCAGCCAAGACTGGGGGGGCCAAGACACCCAGTAC.

This clone has more than one count but fewer than ten. All gene names here are mouse names. The CDR3 end is not reached by the read, which stops 1 residue before it; the germline J gene fills it in. The chain is built from TRBV23 and TRBJ2-1; the table assigns TRBD2, which was not confirmed against the DNA. The CDR3 covers 15 residues. Germline loops: CDR1 KGHTA, CDR2 FQNQQP. The DNA read from the CDR3 is TGCTCCAGCAGTCAAAGGGACTGGGGGGTTGCTGAGCAGTTC. Its translation is CSSSQRDWGVAEQF. The full CDR3 protein is CSSSQRDWGVAEQFF.

Remarks on this clone: Gene and germline names: mouse. The read terminates 1 residue before the CDR3 end, so the remaining end is supplied by the germline J gene. V usage is TRBV5 and J usage is TRBJ1-4; maybe TRBD1 (5 bases). V lost 4 bases to trimming and J lost 7 bases, with 19 bases between them. The germline gives CDR1 LGHNA, CDR2 YNLKQL (reference sequence). The CDR3 is 16 residues long. The sequenced part of the CDR3 DNA is TGTGCCAGCAGCCTTACCCTACCGGGACCAGGCGAAAGATTATTT. Protein product: CASSLTLPGPGERLF. The complete CDR3 reads CASSLTLPGPGERLFF.

This clone qualifies as medium-sized. The genes and germline here are from mouse. The read ends 1 residue early relative to the CDR3; the germline J gene fills the gap. The V gene is TRBV29, the J gene TRBJ1-1, with D hard to call. Per the germline V gene, CDR1 is MSHET and CDR2 is SYDVDS. V shed 0 bases and J shed 7 bases, with 6 bases lying between them. The CDR3 spans 12 residues. Incomplete CDR3 DNA: TGTGCTAGCAGTTTATCGGGAAGAGAAGTCTTC. Amino acids: CASSLSGREVF. The entire CDR3 protein is CASSLSGREVFF.

As regards this clone: Gene names and germline match the mouse. Read coverage stops 1 residue before the CDR3 terminus; the germline J gene supplies the remainder. V usage is TRBV15 and J usage is TRBJ1-1, with 8 bases identical to TRBD1. V was clipped by 5 bases and J by 8 bases; unmatched bases: 1. The CDR3 totals 11 residues. From germline, CDR1 is SGHND and CDR2 FRSKSL. The sequenced CDR3 bases are TGTGCCAGCAGTAGGACAGGGGAAGTCTTC. The encoded protein is CASSRTGEVF. The full CDR3 reads CASSRTGEVFF.

In the case of this clone: The genes are named according to mouse. The DNA ends 1 residue before the CDR3 does, and the rest of the CDR3 is filled in from the germline J gene. The chain links TRBV26 to TRBJ1-1; maybe TRBD1 (5 bases). Germline V lookup: CDR1 KGHPV, CDR2 FQNQEV (reference sequence). With 6 bases removed from V and 0 bases from J, the gap between germline ends came to 8 bases. The CDR3 runs 13 residues. The CDR3 loop reads CASSRGQNTEVFF. The DNA read from the CDR3 is TGTGCCAGCAGCCGGGGACAGAACACAGAAGTCTTC.